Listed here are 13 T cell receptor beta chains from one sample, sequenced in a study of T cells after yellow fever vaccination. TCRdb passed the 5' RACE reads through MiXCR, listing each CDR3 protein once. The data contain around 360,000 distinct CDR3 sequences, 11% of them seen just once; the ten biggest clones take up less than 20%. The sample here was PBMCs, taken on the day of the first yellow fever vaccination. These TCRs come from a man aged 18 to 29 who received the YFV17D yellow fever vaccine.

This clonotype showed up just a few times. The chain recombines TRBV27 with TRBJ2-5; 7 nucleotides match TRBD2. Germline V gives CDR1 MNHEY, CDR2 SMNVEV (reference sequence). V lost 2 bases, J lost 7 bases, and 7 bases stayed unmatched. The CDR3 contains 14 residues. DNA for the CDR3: TGTGCCAGCAGTTTAGGAGCGGGGATGGGGACCCAGTACTTC. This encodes CASSLGAGMGTQYF.

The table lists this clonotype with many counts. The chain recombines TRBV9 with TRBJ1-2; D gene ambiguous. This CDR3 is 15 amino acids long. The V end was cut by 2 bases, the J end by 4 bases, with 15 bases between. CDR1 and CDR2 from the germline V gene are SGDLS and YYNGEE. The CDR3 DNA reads TGTGCCAGCAGCGTGGCCACCCCCGGGCCCTATGGCTACACCTTC. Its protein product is CASSVATPGPYGYTF.

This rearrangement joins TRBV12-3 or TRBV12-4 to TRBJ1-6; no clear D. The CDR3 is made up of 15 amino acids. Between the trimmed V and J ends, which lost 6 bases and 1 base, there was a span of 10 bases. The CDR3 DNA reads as TGTGCCAGCAGCCTTCAAACGTCCTATAATTCACCCCTCCACTTT. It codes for CASSLQTSYNSPLHF.

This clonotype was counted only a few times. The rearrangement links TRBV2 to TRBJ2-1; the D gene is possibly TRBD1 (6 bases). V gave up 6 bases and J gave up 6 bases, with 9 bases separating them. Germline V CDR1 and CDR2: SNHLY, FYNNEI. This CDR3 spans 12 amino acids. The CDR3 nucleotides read TGTGCCAGCAGAGGGACACCCAATGAGCAGTTCTTC. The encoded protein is CASRGTPNEQFF.

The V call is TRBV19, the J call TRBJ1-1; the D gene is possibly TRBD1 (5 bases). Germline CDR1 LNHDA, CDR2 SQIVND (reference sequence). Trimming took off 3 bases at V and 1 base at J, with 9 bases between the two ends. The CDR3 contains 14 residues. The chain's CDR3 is CASSIHGQNTEAFF. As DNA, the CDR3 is TGTGCCAGTAGTATCCACGGACAGAACACTGAAGCTTTCTTT.

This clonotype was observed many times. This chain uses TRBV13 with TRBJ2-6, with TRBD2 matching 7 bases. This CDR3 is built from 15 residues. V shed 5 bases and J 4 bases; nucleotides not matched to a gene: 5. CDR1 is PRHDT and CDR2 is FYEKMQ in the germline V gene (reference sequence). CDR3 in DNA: TGTGCCAGCAGCGCCCTGACTAGCGGGGCCAACGTCCTGACTTTC. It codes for CASSALTSGANVLTF.

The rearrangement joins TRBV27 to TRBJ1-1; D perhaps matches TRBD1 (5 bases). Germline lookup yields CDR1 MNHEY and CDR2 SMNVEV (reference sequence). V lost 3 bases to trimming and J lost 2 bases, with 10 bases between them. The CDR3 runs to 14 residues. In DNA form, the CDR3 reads TGTGCCAGCAGTTTTGTGGGACTTAACACTGAAGCTTTCTTT. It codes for CASSFVGLNTEAFF.

DNA of the CDR3: TGTGCCAGCAGTTTAAAGGGTGGAGGGGAAAAACTGTTTTTT. It codes for CASSLKGGGEKLFF. The chain is built from TRBV27 and TRBJ1-4; D uncertain. CDR1 is MNHEY, CDR2 SMNVEV, per germline (reference sequence). The V end lost 2 bases, the J end lost 8 bases, and 12 bases lay between the germline ends. The CDR3 consists of 14 residues.

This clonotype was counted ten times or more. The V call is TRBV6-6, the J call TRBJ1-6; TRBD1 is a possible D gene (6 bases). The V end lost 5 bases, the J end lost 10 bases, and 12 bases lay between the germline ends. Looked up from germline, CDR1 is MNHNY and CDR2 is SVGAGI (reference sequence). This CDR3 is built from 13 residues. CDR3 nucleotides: TGTGCCAGCAGTACGACAGGTATCTCACCCCTCCACTTT. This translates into CASSTTGISPLHF.

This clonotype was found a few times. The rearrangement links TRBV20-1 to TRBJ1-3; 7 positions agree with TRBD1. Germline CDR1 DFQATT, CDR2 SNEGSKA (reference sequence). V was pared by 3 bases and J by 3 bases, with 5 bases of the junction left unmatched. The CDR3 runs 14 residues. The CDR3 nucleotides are TGCAGTGCTAGGACAGGGCCCAGTGGAAACACCATATATTTT. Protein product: CSARTGPSGNTIYF.

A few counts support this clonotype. The CDR3 bases are TGTGCCAGCAGGACAGATGGAATGAACACTGAAGCTTTCTTT. Its protein product is CASRTDGMNTEAFF. The chain uses TRBV6-2 or TRBV6-3 and TRBJ1-1; perhaps TRBD1 as D (5 bases). Trimming pared 6 bases from V and 0 bases from J, leaving 11 bases between. The CDR3 sequence is 14 residues long. Germline CDR1 and CDR2: MNHEY and SVGEGT.

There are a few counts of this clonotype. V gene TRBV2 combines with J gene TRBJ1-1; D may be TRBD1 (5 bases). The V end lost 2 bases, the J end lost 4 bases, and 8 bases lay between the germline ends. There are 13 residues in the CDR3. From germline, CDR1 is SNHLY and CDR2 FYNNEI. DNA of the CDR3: TGTGCCAGCAGTGAATATCAGGGCACTGAAGCTTTCTTT. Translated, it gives CASSEYQGTEAFF.

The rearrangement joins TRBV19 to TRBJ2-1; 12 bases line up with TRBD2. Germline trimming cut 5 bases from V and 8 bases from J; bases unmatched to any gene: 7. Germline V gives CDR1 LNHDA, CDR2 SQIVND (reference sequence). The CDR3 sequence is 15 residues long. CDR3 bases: TGTGCCAGTAGTTCCCAACTAGCGGGGGGTGATGAGCAGTTCTTC. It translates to CASSSQLAGGDEQFF.